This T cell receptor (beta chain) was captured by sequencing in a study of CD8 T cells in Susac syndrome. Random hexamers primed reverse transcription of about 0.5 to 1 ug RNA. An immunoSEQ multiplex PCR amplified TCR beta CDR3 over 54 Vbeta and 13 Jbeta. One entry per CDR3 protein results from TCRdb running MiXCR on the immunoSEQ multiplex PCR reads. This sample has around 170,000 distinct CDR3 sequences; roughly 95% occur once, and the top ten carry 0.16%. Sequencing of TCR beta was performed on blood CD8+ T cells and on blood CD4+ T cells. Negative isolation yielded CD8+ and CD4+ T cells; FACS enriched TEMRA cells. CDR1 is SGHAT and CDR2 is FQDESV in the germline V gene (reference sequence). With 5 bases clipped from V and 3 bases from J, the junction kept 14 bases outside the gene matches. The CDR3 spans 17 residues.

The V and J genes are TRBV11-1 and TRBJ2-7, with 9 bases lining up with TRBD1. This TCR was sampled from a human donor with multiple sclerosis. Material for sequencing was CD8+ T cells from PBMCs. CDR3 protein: CASSPSLPGQGLYEQYF. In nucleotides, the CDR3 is TGTGCCAGCAGCCCCTCCTTGCCGGGACAGGGTCTCTACGAGCAGTACTTC.